Listed below are T cell receptor beta chains from one sample, sequenced in a study of blood T cell repertoires in COVID-19. TCRdb's table, derived via immunoSEQ multiplex PCR, lists solely in-frame clones and lacks some. This repertoire shows roughly 180,000 clones, roughly 85% found once; its top ten account for about a sixth. The sequenced sample was PBMCs or T cells enriched from blood (not recorded which). The receptor set was obtained from a man in his 60s who had recovered from COVID-19. The CDR3 runs from the conserved cysteine through the conserved F or W. Size values are once, few and many counts, or a class for expanded clones, and some rows have none.

J gene: TRBJ2-1; clone size: -; V gene: TRBV28; CDR3 protein: CASSLRNGGRGYYNEQFF
J gene: TRBJ1-2; clone size: -; V gene: TRBV7-8; CDR3 protein: CASSLARLTNYGYTF
J gene: TRBJ1-1; clone size: -; V gene: TRBV7-3; CDR3 protein: CASSLMANTEAFF
J gene: TRBJ1-6; clone size: -; V gene: TRBV6-5; CDR3 protein: CASTSGTAYSPLHF
J gene: TRBJ2-7; clone size: -; V gene: TRBV7-2; CDR3 protein: CASSFAVPRSEQYF
J gene: TRBJ2-2; clone size: few; V gene: TRBV27; CDR3 protein: CASSLTSDGGELFF
J gene: TRBJ2-3; clone size: -; V gene: TRBV3-1/TRBV3-2; CDR3 protein: CASSQAPGLKDTQYF
J gene: TRBJ2-1; clone size: many; V gene: TRBV18; CDR3 protein: CASSPVAGTDPHSYNEQFF
J gene: TRBJ1-1; clone size: few; V gene: TRBV5-1; CDR3 protein: CASSRTAPNTEAFF
J gene: TRBJ2-6; clone size: -; V gene: TRBV6-1; CDR3 protein: CASSEVHRLSSGANVLTF
J gene: TRBJ1-2; clone size: -; V gene: TRBV5-4; CDR3 protein: CASSPTTGNPYGYTF
J gene: TRBJ1-2; clone size: once; V gene: TRBV7-2; CDR3 protein: CASSLSGGAFGYGYTF
J gene: TRBJ2-7; clone size: -; V gene: TRBV11-3; CDR3 protein: CASSLRAGGPYEQYF
J gene: TRBJ1-2; clone size: -; V gene: TRBV11-1; CDR3 protein: CASSADRGNYGYTF
J gene: TRBJ2-7; clone size: -; V gene: TRBV28; CDR3 protein: CASSSTGVYEQYF
J gene: TRBJ2-7; clone size: -; V gene: TRBV28; CDR3 protein: CASSPPSGRMRDEQYF
J gene: TRBJ2-1; clone size: -; V gene: TRBV19; CDR3 protein: CASSTASGGNEQFF
J gene: TRBJ2-3; clone size: -; V gene: TRBV4-2; CDR3 protein: CASSQDRETHTQYF
J gene: TRBJ2-5; clone size: -; V gene: TRBV28; CDR3 protein: CASSPGDRGFGQETQYF
J gene: TRBJ2-1; clone size: -; V gene: TRBV28; CDR3 protein: CASSIQGAIYNEQFF
J gene: TRBJ2-2; clone size: -; V gene: TRBV7-8; CDR3 protein: CASTPPSANTGELFF
J gene: TRBJ2-5; clone size: -; V gene: TRBV25-1; CDR3 protein: CASSEKRQMDLQETQYF
J gene: TRBJ2-3; clone size: -; V gene: TRBV5-1; CDR3 protein: CASSLGIMGGSTDTQYF
J gene: TRBJ2-7; clone size: -; V gene: TRBV24-1; CDR3 protein: CATSDAGPRYEQYF
J gene: TRBJ2-3; clone size: -; V gene: TRBV7-2; CDR3 protein: CASSYTSGGGTDTQYF
J gene: TRBJ2-3; clone size: few; V gene: TRBV11-3; CDR3 protein: CASSRNSGVGTDTQYF
J gene: TRBJ2-5; clone size: -; V gene: TRBV28; CDR3 protein: CASSSTGFRETQYF
J gene: TRBJ2-7; clone size: few; V gene: TRBV2; CDR3 protein: CASRLLAGGEVGEQYF
J gene: TRBJ1-5; clone size: -; V gene: TRBV6-1; CDR3 protein: CASSEGGVQPQHF
J gene: TRBJ2-1; clone size: -; V gene: TRBV6-4; CDR3 protein: CASSLTSSSYNEQFF
J gene: TRBJ1-5; clone size: few; V gene: TRBV5-1; CDR3 protein: CASSLDGGYSNQPQHF
J gene: TRBJ2-3; clone size: -; V gene: TRBV24-1; CDR3 protein: CATSEYLGSTDTQYF
J gene: TRBJ2-7; clone size: -; V gene: TRBV12-5; CDR3 protein: CASGRLAGGYEQYF